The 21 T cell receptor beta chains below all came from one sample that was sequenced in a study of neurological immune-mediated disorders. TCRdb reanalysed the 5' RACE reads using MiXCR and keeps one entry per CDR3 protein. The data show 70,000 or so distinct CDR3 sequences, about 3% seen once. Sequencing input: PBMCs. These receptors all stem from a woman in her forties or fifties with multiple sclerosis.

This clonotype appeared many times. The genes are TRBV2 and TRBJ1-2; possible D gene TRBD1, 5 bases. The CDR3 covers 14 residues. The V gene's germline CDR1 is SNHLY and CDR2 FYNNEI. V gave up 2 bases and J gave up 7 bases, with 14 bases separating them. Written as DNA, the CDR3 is TGTGCCAGCAGTGAAATCCGGGGCGGCGCTGGCTACACCTTC. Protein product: CASSEIRGGAGYTF.

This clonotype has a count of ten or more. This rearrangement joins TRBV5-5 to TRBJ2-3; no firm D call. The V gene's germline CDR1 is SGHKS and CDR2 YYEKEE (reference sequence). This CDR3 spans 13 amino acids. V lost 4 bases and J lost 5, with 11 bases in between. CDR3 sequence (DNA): TGTGCCAGCAGCAGAAATGTGGAAGATACGCAGTATTTT. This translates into CASSRNVEDTQYF.

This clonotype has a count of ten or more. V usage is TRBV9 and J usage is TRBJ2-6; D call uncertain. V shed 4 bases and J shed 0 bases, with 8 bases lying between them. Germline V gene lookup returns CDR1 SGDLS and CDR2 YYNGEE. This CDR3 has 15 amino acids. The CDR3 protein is CASSSDRSGANVLTF. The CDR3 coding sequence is TGTGCCAGCAGCTCAGACCGCTCTGGGGCCAACGTCCTGACTTTC.

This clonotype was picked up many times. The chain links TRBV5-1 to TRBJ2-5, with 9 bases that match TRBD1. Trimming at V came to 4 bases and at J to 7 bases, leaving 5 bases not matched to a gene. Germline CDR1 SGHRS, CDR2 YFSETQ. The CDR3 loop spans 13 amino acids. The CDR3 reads CASSLQGAATQYF. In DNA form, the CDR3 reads TGCGCCAGCAGCCTACAGGGGGCTGCGACCCAGTACTTC.

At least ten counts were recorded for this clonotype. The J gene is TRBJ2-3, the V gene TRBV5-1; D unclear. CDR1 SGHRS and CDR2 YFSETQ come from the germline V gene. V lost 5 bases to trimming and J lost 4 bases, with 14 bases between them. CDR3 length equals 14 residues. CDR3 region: CASRKGVGSDTQYF. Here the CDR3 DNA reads TGCGCCAGCAGAAAGGGTGTGGGCTCAGATACGCAGTATTTT.

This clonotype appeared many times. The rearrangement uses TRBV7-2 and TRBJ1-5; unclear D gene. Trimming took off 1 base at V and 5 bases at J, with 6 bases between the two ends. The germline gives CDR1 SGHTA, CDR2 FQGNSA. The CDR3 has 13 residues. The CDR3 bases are TGTGCCAGCAGCTTAGTAAGGGATCAGCCCCAGCATTTT. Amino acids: CASSLVRDQPQHF.

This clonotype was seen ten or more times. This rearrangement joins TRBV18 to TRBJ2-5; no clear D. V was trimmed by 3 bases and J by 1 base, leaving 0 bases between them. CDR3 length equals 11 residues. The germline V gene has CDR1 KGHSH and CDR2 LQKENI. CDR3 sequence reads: CASSPQETQYF. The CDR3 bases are TGTGCCAGCTCACCCCAAGAGACCCAGTACTTC.

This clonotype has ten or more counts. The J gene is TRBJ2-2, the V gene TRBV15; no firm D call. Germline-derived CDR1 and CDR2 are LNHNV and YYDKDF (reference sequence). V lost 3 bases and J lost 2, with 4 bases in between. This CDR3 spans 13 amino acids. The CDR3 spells CATSRHNTGELFF. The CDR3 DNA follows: TGTGCCACCAGCAGGCATAACACCGGGGAGCTGTTTTTT.

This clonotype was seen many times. CDR3 bases: TGCGCCAGCACCCAGGGGACGATTAACTATGGCTACACCTTC. It specifies CASTQGTINYGYTF. The rearrangement joins TRBV5-1 to TRBJ1-2; the D gene is possibly TRBD1 (6 bases). The CDR3 spans 14 residues. V lost 6 bases and J 1 base, leaving 13 bases between the germline ends. CDR1 and CDR2 from the germline V gene are SGHRS and YFSETQ.

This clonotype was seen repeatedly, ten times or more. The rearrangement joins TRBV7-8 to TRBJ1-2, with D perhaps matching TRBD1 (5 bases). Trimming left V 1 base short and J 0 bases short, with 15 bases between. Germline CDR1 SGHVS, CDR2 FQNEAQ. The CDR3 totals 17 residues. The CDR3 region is CASSLDFRGNTNYGYTF. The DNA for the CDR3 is TGTGCCAGCAGCTTAGATTTTCGGGGCAATACTAACTATGGCTACACCTTC.

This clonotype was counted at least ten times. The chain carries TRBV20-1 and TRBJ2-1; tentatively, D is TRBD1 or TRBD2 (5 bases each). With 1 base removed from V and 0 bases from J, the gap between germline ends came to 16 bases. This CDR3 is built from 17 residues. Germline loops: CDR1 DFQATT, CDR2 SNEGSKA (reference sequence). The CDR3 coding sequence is TGCAGTGCTAGAGGATTTTCGGGGCCACGCTCCTACAATGAGCAGTTCTTC. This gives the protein CSARGFSGPRSYNEQFF.

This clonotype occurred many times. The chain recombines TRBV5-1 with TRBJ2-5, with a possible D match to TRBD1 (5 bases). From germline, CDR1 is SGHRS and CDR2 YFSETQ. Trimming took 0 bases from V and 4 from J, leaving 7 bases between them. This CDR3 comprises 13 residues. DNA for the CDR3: TGCGCCAGCAGCTTGGATAGGGGAGAGACCCAGTACTTC. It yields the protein CASSLDRGETQYF.

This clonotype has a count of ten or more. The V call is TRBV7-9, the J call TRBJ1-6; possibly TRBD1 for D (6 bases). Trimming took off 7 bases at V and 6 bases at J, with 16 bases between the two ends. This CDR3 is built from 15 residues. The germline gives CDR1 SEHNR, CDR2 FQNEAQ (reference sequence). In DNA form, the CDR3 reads TGTGCCAGCACACCACAGGGAATGGGTAATTCACCCCTCCACTTT. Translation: CASTPQGMGNSPLHF.

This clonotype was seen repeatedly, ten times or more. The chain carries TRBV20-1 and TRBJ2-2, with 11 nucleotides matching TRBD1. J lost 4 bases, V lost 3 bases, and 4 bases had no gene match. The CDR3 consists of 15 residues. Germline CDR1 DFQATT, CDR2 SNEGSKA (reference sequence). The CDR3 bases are TGCAGTGCTAGGGACAGGGGGCAAAGCACCGGGGAGCTGTTTTTT. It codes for CSARDRGQSTGELFF.

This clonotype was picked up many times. This CDR3 is CASSLVGYSGNTIYF. DNA for the CDR3: TGTGCCAGCAGTTTGGTGGGTTACTCTGGAAACACCATATATTTT. The V call is TRBV12-3 or TRBV12-4, the J call TRBJ1-3; D remains unclear. The V gene lost 3 bases and the J gene lost 0 bases, with 9 bases spanning the gap. The CDR3 contains 15 residues.

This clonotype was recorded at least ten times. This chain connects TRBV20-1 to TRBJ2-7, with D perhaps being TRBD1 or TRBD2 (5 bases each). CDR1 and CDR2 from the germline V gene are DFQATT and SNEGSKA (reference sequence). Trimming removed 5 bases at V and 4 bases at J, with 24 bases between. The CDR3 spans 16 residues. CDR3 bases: TGCAGTGCTGGGACCTCCGACGGGATAGGGCCTTACGAGCAGTACTTC. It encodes CSAGTSDGIGPYEQYF.

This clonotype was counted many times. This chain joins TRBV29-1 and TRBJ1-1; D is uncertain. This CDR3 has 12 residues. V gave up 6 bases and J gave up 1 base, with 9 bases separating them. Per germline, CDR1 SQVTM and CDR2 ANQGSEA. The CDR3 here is CSVVTPNTEAFF. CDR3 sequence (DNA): TGCAGCGTAGTAACCCCGAACACTGAAGCTTTCTTT.

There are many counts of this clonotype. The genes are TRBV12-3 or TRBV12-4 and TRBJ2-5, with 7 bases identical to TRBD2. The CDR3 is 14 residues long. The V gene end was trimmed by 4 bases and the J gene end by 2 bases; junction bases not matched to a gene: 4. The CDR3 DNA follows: TGTGCCAGCAGTTCCAGCGGGGTACAAGAGACCCAGTACTTC. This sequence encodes CASSSSGVQETQYF.

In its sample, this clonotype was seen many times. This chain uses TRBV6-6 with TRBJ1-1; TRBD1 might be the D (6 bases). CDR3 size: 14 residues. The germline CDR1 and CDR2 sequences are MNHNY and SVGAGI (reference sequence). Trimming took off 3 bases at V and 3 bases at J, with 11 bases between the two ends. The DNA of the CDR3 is TGTGCCAGCAGTTATTCAGGGGAGGACACTGAAGCTTTCTTT. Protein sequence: CASSYSGEDTEAFF.

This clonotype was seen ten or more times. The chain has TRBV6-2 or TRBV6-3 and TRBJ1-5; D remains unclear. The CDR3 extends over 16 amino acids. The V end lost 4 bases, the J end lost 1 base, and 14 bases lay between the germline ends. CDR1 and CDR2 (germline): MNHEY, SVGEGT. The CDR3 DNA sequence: TGTGCCAGCAGTTCATCGGACGGAAGGAGCAATCAGCCCCAGCATTTT. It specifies CASSSSDGRSNQPQHF.

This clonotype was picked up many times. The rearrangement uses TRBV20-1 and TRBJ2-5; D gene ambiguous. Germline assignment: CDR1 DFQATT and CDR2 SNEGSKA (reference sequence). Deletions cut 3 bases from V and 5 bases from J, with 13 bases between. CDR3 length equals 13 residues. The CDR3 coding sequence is TGCAGTGCTAGCTTATCATATGAGGAGACCCAGTACTTC. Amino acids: CSASLSYEETQYF.